Listed below are T cell receptor beta chains from one sample, sequenced in a study of blood T cell repertoires in COVID-19. The data were produced by immunoSEQ multiplex PCR, yet TCRdb's version contains in-frame clones alone and is incomplete. The sample has roughly 400,000 clones; roughly 92% are singletons. What was sequenced was PBMCs or T cells enriched from blood (not recorded which). All receptors come from a woman aged 40 to 50 who had been exposed to COVID-19. CDR3s include the opening cysteine and the closing phenylalanine or tryptophan. A D gene is named only where the DNA matches it firmly. Clone size is stated in some rows and not others, as once, few, many or a class when expanded.

abundance,v_gene,d_gene,j_gene,len,CDR3nt,CDR3aa
NA,TRBV10-3,TRBD1,TRBJ2-7,13,TGTGCCATCAGACCCACAGGGGATGGCGAGCAGTACTTC,CAIRPTGDGEQYF
NA,TRBV10-1,NA,TRBJ2-7,13,TGCGCCAGCAGTGAGGGACAGCACTACGAGCAGTACTTC,CASSEGQHYEQYF
once,TRBV10-3,TRBD1,TRBJ1-2,14,TGTGCCATCACTAGGACAGGTCCTAACTATGGCTACACCTTC,CAITRTGPNYGYTF
NA,TRBV13,TRBD1,TRBJ2-7,14,TGTGCCAGCAGCTTCCCCCTAGGGGGCGGGGAGCAGTACTTC,CASSFPLGGGEQYF
NA,TRBV5-1,TRBD1,TRBJ2-2,15,TGCGCCAGCAGCCCTGGACAGGGGTACACCGGGGAGCTGTTTTTT,CASSPGQGYTGELFF
NA,TRBV29-1,TRBD1,TRBJ1-1,12,TGCAGCGAAAGACAGGGGCGATCTGAAGCTTTCTTT,CSERQGRSEAFF
NA,TRBV6-1,TRBD1,TRBJ1-1,16,TGTGCCAGCAGTGAAGCGGGACAGGTCTCTACTACTGAAGCTTTCTTT,CASSEAGQVSTTEAFF
NA,TRBV7-8,TRBD1,TRBJ1-4,14,TGTGCCAGCAGCTTTGGACAGGGGGCTGAAAAACTGTTTTTT,CASSFGQGAEKLFF
once,TRBV19,NA,TRBJ1-4,14,TGTGCCAGTAGTTGGGCAACAACTAATGAAAAACTGTTTTTT,CASSWATTNEKLFF
NA,TRBV4-3,NA,TRBJ2-4,18,TGCGCCAGCAGCCATGATCTTCAGGGGACGGGAGCCAAAAACATTCAGTACTTC,CASSHDLQGTGAKNIQYF
NA,TRBV2,TRBD1,TRBJ1-1,14,TGTGCCAGCATTGGGACAGGGAAGAACACTGAAGCTTTCTTT,CASIGTGKNTEAFF
NA,TRBV24-1,NA,TRBJ2-6,16,TGTGCCACCAGTGATTCAAGGGGCCCTGGGGCCAACGTCCTGACTTTC,CATSDSRGPGANVLTF
NA,TRBV7-2,TRBD2,TRBJ2-7,16,TGTGCCAGCAGCTTCTATACTAGCGGGAGAGTCTACGAGCAGTACTTC,CASSFYTSGRVYEQYF
NA,TRBV5-1,TRBD1,TRBJ1-2,16,TGCGCCAGCAGTCCGGGACAGGGGGCGTCGTCCTATGGCTACACCTTC,CASSPGQGASSYGYTF
NA,TRBV6-5,NA,TRBJ1-4,16,TGTGCCAGCAGTTACTCGGCCATTTCGACTAATGAAAAACTGTTTTTT,CASSYSAISTNEKLFF
NA,TRBV30,NA,TRBJ1-4,14,TGTGCCTGGAGTGTGGGACACCCAAATGAAAAACTGTTTTTT,CAWSVGHPNEKLFF
NA,TRBV5-1,TRBD1,TRBJ2-1,17,TGCGCCAGCAGCTTGACTACGGGACAGGGCGCGAACAATGAGCAGTTCTTC,CASSLTTGQGANNEQFF
NA,TRBV7-2,NA,TRBJ2-5,15,TGTGCCAGCAGCTTAGCCACTAGCCCCCGGGAGACCCAGTACTTC,CASSLATSPRETQYF
NA,TRBV9,NA,TRBJ1-3,15,TGTGCCAGCAGCGTAGGCCCCTACTCTGGAAACACCATATATTTT,CASSVGPYSGNTIYF
NA,TRBV2,NA,TRBJ1-2,12,TGTGCCAGCAGTCCGGGTAACTATGGCTACACCTTC,CASSPGNYGYTF
NA,TRBV7-9,TRBD1,TRBJ2-1,16,TGTGCCAGCAGCACGCTGACAGGGAGCCGCTACAATGAGCAGTTCTTC,CASSTLTGSRYNEQFF
NA,TRBV5-3,NA,TRBJ1-5,18,TGTGCCAGAAGCCTCGGTGGGGGCAGAACCTATAGCAATCAGCCCCAGCATTTT,CARSLGGGRTYSNQPQHF
NA,TRBV2,NA,TRBJ1-6,13,TGTGCCAGATCCCTAGGAGTTGGTTCACCCCTCCACTTT,CARSLGVGSPLHF
NA,TRBV12-5,TRBD1,TRBJ1-4,14,TGTGCTAGTGGCGATGACAGGGTCGGGGAAAAACTGTTTTTT,CASGDDRVGEKLFF
few,TRBV29-1,NA,TRBJ2-7,16,TGCAGCGTTGAAGACCCCGGGGGGCGAAGCTCCTACGAGCAGTACTTC,CSVEDPGGRSSYEQYF
NA,TRBV2,TRBD2,TRBJ2-7,14,TGTGCCAACGCACAGAGCGGGAGTTCATACGAGCAGTACTTC,CANAQSGSSYEQYF
once,TRBV13,NA,TRBJ1-2,16,TGTGCCAGCAGCTTAGGCGGTTCAACTACTAACTATGGCTACACCTTC,CASSLGGSTTNYGYTF
NA,TRBV10-3,NA,TRBJ2-7,14,TGTGCCATCAGACCGGGACAAACTTCCTACGAGCAGTACTTC,CAIRPGQTSYEQYF
few,TRBV18,NA,TRBJ1-3,15,TGTGCCAGCTCACCGAGGCCAGACTCTGGAAACACCATATATTTT,CASSPRPDSGNTIYF
NA,TRBV15,NA,TRBJ1-2,14,TGTGCCACCAGCAGAGATAGGGCAGCTAGCGGCTACACCTTC,CATSRDRAASGYTF
NA,TRBV18,NA,TRBJ1-2,19,TGTGCCAGCTCACCACTAAATAATGCCCATCCGGCGGGTCCGGCTGGCTACACCTTC,CASSPLNNAHPAGPAGYTF
NA,TRBV5-8,TRBD1,TRBJ2-3,17,TGTGCCAGCAGCTGGAACACAGGGGGGTCCTACACAGATACGCAGTATTTT,CASSWNTGGSYTDTQYF
NA,TRBV5-6,NA,TRBJ2-7,13,TGTGCCAGCAGCGTCGGCCGAAGAGGCGAGCAGTACTTC,CASSVGRRGEQYF
once,TRBV7-8,NA,TRBJ1-5,15,TGTGCCAGCAGCTTAAGCAGGGTAAACGATCAGCCCCAGCATTTT,CASSLSRVNDQPQHF
NA,TRBV5-1,NA,TRBJ1-4,14,TGCGCCAGCAGCACCGGGGGTACTAATGAAAAACTGTTTTTT,CASSTGGTNEKLFF
few,TRBV6-5,NA,TRBJ1-6,14,TGTGCCAGCAGTTACGGCACCCTTAATTCACCCCTCCACTTT,CASSYGTLNSPLHF
NA,TRBV9,NA,TRBJ1-2,14,TGTGCCAGCAGCGTAGAGGACAGCGACTATGGCTACACCTTC,CASSVEDSDYGYTF
NA,TRBV6-5,TRBD1,TRBJ1-1,14,TGTGCCAGCAGAGGTCGCTACAGGGGAAATGAAGCTTTCTTT,CASRGRYRGNEAFF
NA,TRBV5-1,NA,TRBJ1-1,14,TGCGCCAGCAGCGGTGCAGGGGAGAACACTGAAGCTTTCTTT,CASSGAGENTEAFF
NA,TRBV5-6,NA,TRBJ1-4,14,TGTGCCAGCAGCTTGCGTGGGCCAGGGGAAAAACTGTTTTTT,CASSLRGPGEKLFF
NA,TRBV7-9,NA,TRBJ1-6,14,TGTGCCAGCAGACGGGGATCCTATAATTCACCCCTCCACTTT,CASRRGSYNSPLHF
NA,TRBV7-9,NA,TRBJ1-2,15,TGTGCCAGCAGCCCCTTTGGGGGGGACGACTATGGCTACACCTTC,CASSPFGGDDYGYTF
NA,TRBV10-3,TRBD1,TRBJ1-2,14,TGTGCCATCAGTGAGGCGACAGGGGGCTATGGCTACACCTTC,CAISEATGGYGYTF
NA,TRBV6-2/TRBV6-3,TRBD1,TRBJ2-1,15,TGTGCCAGCAGCCCCGCGGACAGGGCCTACAATGAGCAGTTCTTC,CASSPADRAYNEQFF
many,TRBV27,NA,TRBJ1-3,15,TGTGCCAGCAGTTCCCTTGGGGGGATTGGAAACACCATATATTTT,CASSSLGGIGNTIYF
NA,TRBV6-5,TRBD1,TRBJ1-1,14,TGTGCCAGCTCGTCCGGGACAGCCATCACTGAAGCTTTCTTT,CASSSGTAITEAFF
NA,TRBV19,TRBD1,TRBJ2-7,13,TGTGCCGCCGCCCGGGACAGTTCCTACGAGCAGTACTTC,CAAARDSSYEQYF
NA,TRBV5-1,NA,TRBJ1-1,15,TGCGCCAGCAGCCCCCAACAGAATTTGAACACTGAAGCTTTCTTT,CASSPQQNLNTEAFF